This T cell receptor (beta chain) was captured by sequencing in a study of T cell responses to AZD1222 COVID-19 vaccine. The study's findings and limits: Spike was spanned by vaccine-associated CD4 TCRs, with dominance at 160-218 and 743-854. Mostly white British, mostly female donors; authors suggested clonal diversity may be underestimated. Baseline testing showed seropositivity in only six AZD1222 recipients.

As concerns this clone: Its antigen is still unknown. Germline is not matched at one junction end, which may reflect a read error.

Clones were sequenced by immunoSEQ multiplex PCR, and TCRdb holds only the in-frame ones, with some missing. The table records under 150,000 clones, 70% to 90% of them present only once. Germline-derived CDR1 and CDR2 are MNHEY and SVGAGI. The CDR3 length is 11 residues. This TCR was sampled from an adult in good health. The genes are TRBV6-5 and TRBJ1-1; D is unresolved. Sequenced here: peripheral blood, sampled on day 0 of AZD1222 vaccination. CDR3 region: CASRRDDQVRF. CDR3 DNA: TGTGCCAGCAGGAGAGATGACCAGGTCCGCTTT.